This T cell receptor (beta chain) was retrieved from a study of STAT5B mutations in CD4+ large granular lymphocyte leukemia. The CDR3 is 14 amino acids. Trimming removed 5 bases from V and 7 bases from J; junction bases left unmatched: 10. The germline gives CDR1 LNHDA, CDR2 SQIVND (reference sequence). A remark on this clone: Its antigen is unknown.

Overall study findings and caveats: Top patient clones used TRBV06 genes more often: 8/27 versus 2/35 in controls.

Some clones are missing from TCRdb's copy, which holds only in-frame ones; the method was immunoSEQ multiplex PCR. The repertoire has approximately 31,000 clones, 65% to 75% of them found once; the top ten carry 1% to 1.2%. This clonotype was sampled from a human donor in good health. Sequences were obtained from CD4+ T cells from blood buffy coats. The chain has TRBV19 and TRBJ2-7; 8 nucleotides match TRBD1. The CDR3 is CASSARGQVREQYF. CDR3 nucleotide sequence: TGTGCCAGTAGTGCTCGGGGACAGGTCAGGGAGCAGTACTTC. Filled out from reference TRBV19 and TRBJ2-7, the complete variable domain reads DGGITQSPKYLFRKEGQNVTLSCEQNLNHDAMYWYRQDPGQGLRLIYYSQIVNDFQKGDIAEGYSVSREKKESFPLTVTSAQKNPTAFYLCASSARGQVREQYFGPGTRLTVT.